This T cell receptor beta chain comes out of a study of cytomegalovirus exposure and HLA in healthy donors. Donors came from a validation cohort of some 110 subjects, distinct from the first 666-subject cohort. Concerning this clone: Its target is unknown.

The length of the CDR3 is 15 residues. Germline V gene lookup returns CDR1 SGHTA and CDR2 FQGNSA. V gave up 6 bases and J gave up 4 bases, with 16 bases separating them. Measured with immunoSEQ multiplex PCR; TCRdb has only the in-frame clones, and not every one. Of more than 80,000 clones in the sample, about 87% were seen once. The study's findings and limits: The CMV antigen specificity of three CMV-associated chains was confirmed through in vitro analysis. For cytomegalovirus status, the classifier reportedly gave diagnoses with high specificity and sensitivity. The investigators catalogued some 160 TCR beta chains as cytomegalovirus-associated.

The sequence derives from a woman aged 18-29 years in good health and CMV-seropositive. The sample comprised PBMCs. V and J are TRBV7-2 and TRBJ2-1; perhaps TRBD2 as D (7 bases). The CDR3 DNA reads TGTGCCAGCAGTAGGGGGGGAGGGTCTTACAATGAGCAGTTCTTC. It translates to CASSRGGGSYNEQFF.